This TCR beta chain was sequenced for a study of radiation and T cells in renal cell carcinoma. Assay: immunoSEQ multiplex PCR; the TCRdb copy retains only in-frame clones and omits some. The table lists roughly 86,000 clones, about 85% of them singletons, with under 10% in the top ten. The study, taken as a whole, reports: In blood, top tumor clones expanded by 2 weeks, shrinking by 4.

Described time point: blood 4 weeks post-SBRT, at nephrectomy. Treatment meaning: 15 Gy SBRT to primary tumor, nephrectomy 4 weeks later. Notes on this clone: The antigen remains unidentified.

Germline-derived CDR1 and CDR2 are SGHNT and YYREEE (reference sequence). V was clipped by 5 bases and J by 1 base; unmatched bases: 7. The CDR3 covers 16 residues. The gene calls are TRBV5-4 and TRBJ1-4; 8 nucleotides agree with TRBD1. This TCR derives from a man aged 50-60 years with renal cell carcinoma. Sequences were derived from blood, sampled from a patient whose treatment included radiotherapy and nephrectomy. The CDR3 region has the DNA TGTGCCAGCAGTCATACAGGGGGAGGAACTAATGAAAAACTGTTTTTT. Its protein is CASSHTGGGTNEKLFF.